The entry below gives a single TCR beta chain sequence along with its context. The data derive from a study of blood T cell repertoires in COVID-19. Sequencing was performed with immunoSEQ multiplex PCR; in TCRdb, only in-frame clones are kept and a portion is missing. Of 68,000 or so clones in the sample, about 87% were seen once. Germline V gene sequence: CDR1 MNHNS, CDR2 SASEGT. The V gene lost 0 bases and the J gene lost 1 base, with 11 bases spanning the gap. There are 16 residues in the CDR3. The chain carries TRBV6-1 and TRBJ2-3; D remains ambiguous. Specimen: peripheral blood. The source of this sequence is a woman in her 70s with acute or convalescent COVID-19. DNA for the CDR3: TGTGCCAGCAGTGAAGCGCGGAGCGTCGGCACAGATACGCAGTATTTT. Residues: CASSEARSVGTDTQYF.